A single sample is the source of the 7 T cell receptor beta chains below, sequenced in a study of Ad26.COV2.S vaccination and SARS-CoV-2 variants. Treatment in this sample: some 20 received Ad26.COV2.S at low or high dose, single or two shots; about 5 received placebo; per-sample allocation not given. Following the first vaccine or placebo injection, samples were taken on day 63. Assay used: immunoSEQ multiplex PCR; TCRdb lists only in-frame clones, some missing. The repertoire includes around 450,000 clones, 80% to 95% of them detected once, and 9.5% to 15% sits in the top ten. Sequenced here: peripheral blood, sampled in a trial of Ad26.COV2.S vaccine versus placebo. The receptors were gathered from a person between 18 and 65 years old who received the Ad26.COV2.S COVID-19 vaccine or a placebo.

The CDR3 loop reads CASIRSGGSSTDTQYF. Here the CDR3 DNA reads TGTGCCAGTATCCGATCCGGCGGGAGCTCCACAGATACGCAGTATTTT. The chain is built from TRBV19 and TRBJ2-3; 7 bases map to TRBD2. This CDR3 has 16 amino acids. The V gene end was trimmed by 7 bases and the J gene end by 2 bases; junction bases not matched to a gene: 12. CDR1 is LNHDA and CDR2 is SQIVND in the germline V gene (reference sequence).

The V call is TRBV19, the J call TRBJ1-5; D remains unclear. Germline values: CDR1 LNHDA, CDR2 SQIVND (reference sequence). This CDR3 region has 13 residues. V was clipped by 5 bases and J by 7 bases, with 12 bases between them. The CDR3 DNA follows: TGTGCCAGTAGTTGGGAGCGTGGCCAGCCCCAGCATTTT. Its translation is CASSWERGQPQHF. Using reference TRBV19 and TRBJ1-5 for the parts outside the CDR3, the full variable domain is DGGITQSPKYLFRKEGQNVTLSCEQNLNHDAMYWYRQDPGQGLRLIYYSQIVNDFQKGDIAEGYSVSREKKESFPLTVTSAQKNPTAFYLCASSWERGQPQHFGDGTRLSIL.

This chain connects TRBV20-1 to TRBJ2-5, with 13 bases matching TRBD2. CDR1 DFQATT and CDR2 SNEGSKA come from the germline V gene (reference sequence). The ends lost 3 bases at V and 3 bases at J; junction bases unmatched: 4. The CDR3 is 15 residues long. The CDR3 spells CSASTSGRVEETQYF. CDR3 in DNA: TGCAGTGCTAGTACTAGCGGGAGGGTGGAAGAGACCCAGTACTTC.

The rearrangement joins TRBV5-5 to TRBJ2-4; TRBD2 agrees at 9 bases. The germline V gene has CDR1 SGHKS and CDR2 YYEKEE (reference sequence). The V gene end was trimmed by 0 bases and the J gene end by 7 bases; junction bases not matched to a gene: 5. CDR3 size: 15 residues. The CDR3 spells CASSLEAAGGNIQYF. DNA for the CDR3: TGTGCCAGCAGCTTGGAGGCGGCGGGAGGGAACATTCAGTACTTC.

The chain is built from TRBV4-3 and TRBJ1-2; D is uncertain. Trimming shortened V by 1 base and J by 8 bases, and 8 bases separated the two germline ends. This CDR3 spans 12 amino acids. The germline V gene encodes CDR1 LGHNA and CDR2 YSLEER. The CDR3 DNA reads TGCGCCAGCAGCCAAGGTAAAAGCGGCTACACCTTC. Its translation: CASSQGKSGYTF.

The chain is built from TRBV4-1 and TRBJ2-4; D is perhaps TRBD1 (5 bases). Germline V gene data show CDR1 as MGHRA and CDR2 as YSYEKL. V was clipped by 1 base and J by 0 bases, with 10 bases between them. The CDR3 is made up of 16 amino acids. In nucleotides, the CDR3 is TGCGCCAGCAGCCAAGGCAGGGAACTAGCCAAAAACATTCAGTACTTC. This gives the protein CASSQGRELAKNIQYF.

The chain recombines TRBV19 with TRBJ2-3; D unclear. Germline V lookup: CDR1 LNHDA, CDR2 SQIVND (reference sequence). V dropped 3 bases and J dropped 0 bases, with 10 bases sitting between them. This CDR3 spans 15 amino acids. The DNA for the CDR3 is TGTGCCAGTAGTATGGCATTTCCCAGCACAGATACGCAGTATTTT. This gives the protein CASSMAFPSTDTQYF.